The clone carrying this T cell receptor (beta chain) has more than one count but fewer than ten. Its specificity is not known. The record originates from a study of CD8 T cells in ankylosing spondylitis. Study-wide results and limits: Within ankylosing spondylitis blood, a TCR beta motif made up of several highly homologous variants appeared to be characteristic. Disease-associated clonotypes exhibited CD8+ identity and were relatively infrequent in peripheral blood.

The CDR3 runs to 14 residues. CDR1 is SQVTM and CDR2 is ANQGSEA in the germline V gene. The ends were cut back, 4 bases at V and 2 bases at J, with 11 bases in the middle. Making the TCR beta libraries involved quantitative 5'-RACE with molecular barcodes. One entry per CDR3 protein, called by TCRdb with MiXCR from the 5' RACE reads. Of 300,000 to 400,000 distinct CDR3 sequences listed, 14% to 15% are singletons. The TCR was taken from a male donor with ankylosing spondylitis or in good health (not recorded which). The chain carries TRBV29-1 and TRBJ2-2; no reliable D call. Sequenced input: blood, either unsorted or a sorted T cell fraction (not recorded which). The CDR3 nucleotides read TGCAGCGTTGGGGGTCGGCCTAACACCGGGGAGCTGTTTTTT. Translation: CSVGGRPNTGELFF.